The clone carrying this T cell receptor (beta chain) was observed a few times. It was with 60 Vbeta and 13 Jbeta primers that the PCR ran. Generated by immunoSEQ multiplex PCR, the TCRdb table keeps only in-frame clones and is missing some. The profile shows approximately 140,000 clones, 73% of them singletons. This specimen comes from a study of cytomegalovirus exposure and HLA in healthy donors. Per germline, CDR1 SGHRS and CDR2 YFSETQ. This CDR3 contains 13 residues. The junction had 5 bases not matched to a gene; V was cut back by 5 bases and J by 3 bases. The specimen was PBMCs. The chain is built from TRBV5-1 and TRBJ2-7, with TRBD2 identical over 7 bases. This receptor was identified in a human donor in good health. CDR3 sequence reads: CASRAGLNYEQYF. The CDR3, as DNA: TGCGCCAGCAGAGCGGGACTCAACTACGAGCAGTACTTC.